This T cell receptor (beta chain) appears in the sequencing data of a study of vaccination and CD4 T cells after COVID-19. The CDR3 contains 13 residues. CDR1 is SQVTM and CDR2 is ANQGSEA in the germline V gene. Trimming left V 4 bases short and J 0 bases short, with 7 bases between. Turning to this clonotype: Its antigen is unidentified.

Sequenced with the Oncomine TCR Beta short-read assay was DNA taken from cultured CD4+ T cells. TCRdb redid the calling of the PCR reads with MiXCR, one entry per CDR3 protein. Of more than 15,000 distinct CDR3 sequences in the sample, more than 55% were seen once. The treatment was: roughly ten-day PBMC culture with coronavirus spike peptide pools or control peptides (ViraFEST assay). Material for sequencing was CD4+ T cells from blood, cultured in vitro. The chain links TRBV29-1 to TRBJ1-5, with D possibly being TRBD1 (5 bases). The clonotype comes from a human donor who had recovered from COVID-19. The CDR3 here is CSVGQYSNQPQHF. DNA for the CDR3: TGCAGCGTTGGACAGTATAGCAATCAGCCCCAGCATTTT.